A selection of T cell receptor beta chains follows, all from one sample in a study of blood T cell repertoires in COVID-19. Only in-frame clones appear in the TCRdb table, and some are missing; sequencing was by immunoSEQ multiplex PCR. The profile covers roughly 150,000 clones, with more than 75% appearing a single time and around 2.5% taken by the ten largest. The material sequenced was peripheral blood. These receptors came from a woman older than 75 with COVID-19, enrolled during active disease. CDR3s include the opening cysteine and the closing phenylalanine or tryptophan. A D gene is named only where the DNA matches it firmly. Size tells how often a clone was seen (once, few, many) or the class of an expanded clone, and some rows leave it out.

len	v_gene	abundance	d_gene	j_gene	CDR3nt	CDR3aa
16	TRBV5-4	-	TRBD2	TRBJ2-3	TGTGCCGGGACTAGCGGGAGAGGATCTAGCACAGATACGCAGTATTTT	CAGTSGRGSSTDTQYF
15	TRBV7-6	-	-	TRBJ1-3	TGTGCCAGCAGCTTATTAGTCTCCTCTGGAAACACCATATATTTT	CASSLLVSSGNTIYF
16	TRBV7-2	-	-	TRBJ2-2	TGTGCCAGCAGCTTACCGACAGGTTTTAACACCGGGGAGCTGTTTTTT	CASSLPTGFNTGELFF
14	TRBV5-6	-	-	TRBJ1-1	TGTGCCAGCAGCATTAGGACAGTGAACACTGAAGCTTTCTTT	CASSIRTVNTEAFF
12	TRBV2	once	-	TRBJ2-7	TGTGCCAGCAGTGAACAGGCCTACGAGCAGTACTTC	CASSEQAYEQYF
14	TRBV6-2/TRBV6-3	-	-	TRBJ1-1	TGTGCCAGCAGTCAGGCTGGAACGAACACTGAAGCTTTCTTT	CASSQAGTNTEAFF
16	TRBV11-2	-	-	TRBJ1-6	TGTGCCAGCAGCTTATTCGAGGACACTTATAATTCACCCCTCCACTTT	CASSLFEDTYNSPLHF
12	TRBV28	-	-	TRBJ1-3	TGTGCCAGCAGCCAGATCGTAAACACCATATATTTT	CASSQIVNTIYF
12	TRBV15	-	-	TRBJ1-1	TGTGCCACCAGCAGAGATATTGCTGAAGCTTTCTTT	CATSRDIAEAFF
11	TRBV12-3/TRBV12-4	once	-	TRBJ2-1	TGTGCCAGCAGGACTCTCCGTGAGCAGTTCTTC	CASRTLREQFF
16	TRBV19	-	-	TRBJ1-1	TGTGCCAGTAGCCCCCGGTCCCGGACTCTGAACACTGAAGCTTTCTTT	CASSPRSRTLNTEAFF
16	TRBV11-1	once	TRBD1	TRBJ2-4	TGTGCCAGCAGCCCGCGACAGGGGGCGAAGGGAAACATTCAGTACTTC	CASSPRQGAKGNIQYF